This T cell receptor (beta chain) is drawn from a study of blood T cell repertoires in COVID-19. Study background: T cells, B-cell-depleted T cells, or PBMCs supplied cDNA or gDNA.

The CDR3 length is 13 residues. The V end was cut by 7 bases, the J end by 0 bases, with 9 bases between. Germline V CDR1 and CDR2: MGHDK, SYGVNS. Clones were read by immunoSEQ multiplex PCR, and TCRdb kept only the in-frame ones, dropping some. The sample holds about 39,000 clones, roughly 80% seen once. This chain links TRBV25-1 with TRBJ2-5; no firm D call. This receptor was obtained from a man aged 60 to 75 in a cohort sampled during active COVID-19. The specimen was peripheral blood. In DNA, the CDR3 is TGTGCCAGCATGGAACAGTACCAAGAGACCCAGTACTTC. Translated: CASMEQYQETQYF.